A single sample is the source of the 28 T cell receptor beta chains below, sequenced in a study of T cell responses to AZD1222 COVID-19 vaccine. Using immunoSEQ multiplex PCR, the repertoire was profiled, and TCRdb retains in-frame clones only, with some absent. Altogether about 120,000 clones are present, around nine tenths being singletons, with the ten largest covering less than 4%. This material consisted of peripheral blood, taken 28 days after the second AZD1222 dose. The receptors here all came from an adult who received the AZD1222 COVID-19 vaccine.

The chain employs TRBV9 and TRBJ1-2; 10 bases match TRBD1. V shed 3 bases and J 4 bases; nucleotides not matched to a gene: 3. This CDR3 is 14 amino acids long. From germline, CDR1 is SGDLS and CDR2 YYNGEE. CDR3: CASSAGQGSYGYTF. The CDR3 DNA is TGTGCCAGCAGCGCGGGACAGGGGAGCTATGGCTACACCTTC. Full variable domain (missing parts from reference TRBV9 and TRBJ1-2): DSGVTQTPKHLITATGQRVTLRCSPRSGDLSVYWYQQSLDQGLQFLIQYYNGEERAKGNILERFSAQQFPDLHSELNLSSLELGDSALYFCASSAGQGSYGYTFGSGTRLTVV.

This clone was recorded only once. The gene calls are TRBV27 and TRBJ2-1, with D possibly TRBD2 on 6 matching bases. Germline assignment: CDR1 MNHEY and CDR2 SMNVEV (reference sequence). This CDR3 is 16 amino acids long. Trimming removed 5 bases from V and 4 bases from J, with 18 bases in between. Written as DNA, the CDR3 is TGTGCCAGCAGTCCCCACTTCCGGGAGCGGTACAATGAGCAGTTCTTC. Protein: CASSPHFRERYNEQFF.

The chain employs TRBV27 and TRBJ2-2; D not certain. Trimming cost V 5 bases and J 5 bases, with 9 bases left between them. Germline V gives CDR1 MNHEY, CDR2 SMNVEV (reference sequence). The CDR3 has 13 amino acids. The CDR3: CASSPLLTGELFF. The DNA for the CDR3 is TGTGCCAGCAGTCCGCTACTGACCGGGGAGCTGTTTTTT.

This chain's CDR3 is CASSPDSSDGYTF. For the CDR3, the DNA is TGTGCCAGCAGCCCGGACTCGAGTGATGGCTACACCTTC. The rearrangement links TRBV7-9 to TRBJ1-2, with D uncertain. Germline V gene data show CDR1 as SEHNR and CDR2 as FQNEAQ (reference sequence). V shed 5 bases and J shed 6 bases, with 13 bases lying between them. The CDR3 consists of 13 residues. Full variable domain (remainder filled in from reference TRBV7-9 and TRBJ1-2): DTGVSQNPRHKITKRGQNVTFRCDPISEHNRLYWYRQTLGQGPEFLTYFQNEAQLEKSRLLSDRFSAERPKGSFSTLEIQRTEQGDSAMYLCASSPDSSDGYTFGSGTRLTVV.

This sequence joins TRBV9 and TRBJ2-4; D uncertain. The V end was cut by 3 bases, the J end by 5 bases, with 6 bases between. CDR3 size: 12 residues. The V gene's germline CDR1 is SGDLS and CDR2 YYNGEE. CDR3 DNA: TGTGCCAGCAGCGGACCAGAAAACATTCAGTACTTC. This translates into CASSGPENIQYF.

This clone appeared once. The genes are TRBV10-3 and TRBJ2-3; TRBD2 aligns across 11 bases. CDR1 and CDR2 (germline): ENHRY, SYGVKD. With V trimmed by 2 bases and J by 7 bases, 5 bases remained unmatched. CDR3 length: 15 residues. The CDR3 region has the DNA TGTGCCATCAGTGAGGGGCTAGCGGGAGGAAATACGCAGTATTTT. Translation: CAISEGLAGGNTQYF.

The V call is TRBV4-3, the J call TRBJ2-6; no reliable D call. V lost 0 bases and J 9 bases, leaving 12 bases between the germline ends. There are 15 residues in the CDR3. From germline, CDR1 is LGHNA and CDR2 YSLEER. Written as DNA, the CDR3 is TGCGCCAGCAGCCAAGATCTTAGGAACAACAACGTCCTGACTTTC. This encodes CASSQDLRNNNVLTF.

The rearrangement uses TRBV5-1 and TRBJ1-3, with TRBD1 identical over 7 bases. Per the germline V gene, CDR1 is SGHRS and CDR2 is YFSETQ. V trimming: 0 bases; J trimming: 2 bases; junction bases outside the gene matches: 11. The CDR3 spans 18 residues. Here the CDR3 reads CASSLEGSGGVTGNTIYF. The CDR3 coding sequence is TGCGCCAGCAGCTTGGAAGGGTCAGGGGGAGTGACTGGAAACACCATATATTTT.

The chain uses TRBV6-2 or TRBV6-3 and TRBJ1-6; D is unclear. The V end was cut by 5 bases, the J end by 8 bases, with 19 bases between. CDR3 length equals 16 residues. Germline CDR1 reads MNHEY; CDR2 reads SVGEGT. The CDR3 reads CASSSGSAGIHSPLHF. DNA for the CDR3: TGTGCCAGCAGTAGCGGGTCTGCCGGGATCCATTCACCCCTCCACTTT.

The J gene is TRBJ2-7, the V gene TRBV28, with D uncertain. This CDR3 contains 15 residues. With 1 base removed from V and 1 base from J, the gap between germline ends came to 11 bases. Germline CDR1 is MDHEN and CDR2 is SYDVKM. CDR3 DNA sequence: TGTGCCAGCAGTTTATCCGACAATTTTTCCTACGAGCAGTACTTC. This codes for CASSLSDNFSYEQYF.

This chain links TRBV4-1 with TRBJ2-7, with 8 bases lining up with TRBD1. The CDR3 totals 16 residues. The V gene's germline CDR1 is MGHRA and CDR2 YSYEKL. J lost 11 bases, V lost 0 bases, and 15 bases had no gene match. The CDR3 reads CASSQETGGLLAGEYF. CDR3 DNA: TGCGCCAGCAGCCAAGAAACAGGGGGATTATTGGCTGGGGAGTACTTC.

The gene calls are TRBV12-5 and TRBJ2-2; D remains unclear. Trimming took off 5 bases at V and 2 bases at J, with 9 bases between the two ends. CDR3 length: 14 residues. Germline V gene sequence: CDR1 LGHNT, CDR2 FRNRAP. DNA for the CDR3: TGTGCTAGTGGTCTTGGGGATAACACCGGGGAGCTGTTTTTT. Protein: CASGLGDNTGELFF. Complete variable domain (other parts from reference TRBV12-5 and TRBJ2-2): DARVTQTPRHKVTEMGQEVTMRCQPILGHNTVFWYRQTMMQGLELLAYFRNRAPLDDSGMPKDRFSAEMPDATLATLKIQPSEPRDSAVYFCASGLGDNTGELFFGEGSRLTVL.

V gene TRBV11-2 combines with J gene TRBJ2-7, with D possibly matching TRBD2 (6 bases). CDR1 and CDR2 from the germline V gene are SGHAT and FQNNGV. Trimming removed 5 bases from V and 1 base from J, with 15 bases in between. CDR3 length equals 15 residues. As DNA, the CDR3 is TGTGCCAGCAGCACCGCCCTGGGGGGTTCCTACGAGCAGTACTTC. Translated, it gives CASSTALGGSYEQYF.

This chain joins TRBV7-2 and TRBJ2-3; 8 bases are shared with TRBD2. The CDR3 sequence is 16 residues long. J gave up 0 bases and V 1 base, and 3 bases lay outside the gene matches. Germline V gene sequence: CDR1 SGHTA, CDR2 FQGNSA. CDR3 residues: CASSLGPGGSTDTQYF. In DNA, the CDR3 is TGTGCCAGCAGCTTAGGGCCGGGAGGGAGCACAGATACGCAGTATTTT.

This rearrangement joins TRBV7-2 to TRBJ2-2; D not certain. Germline-derived CDR1 and CDR2 are SGHTA and FQGNSA. The CDR3 covers 14 residues. V was shortened by 5 bases and J by 1 base, with 8 bases between the two germline ends. This CDR3 reads CASSPSWNTGELFF. In nucleotides, the CDR3 is TGTGCCAGCAGCCCCTCTTGGAACACCGGGGAGCTGTTTTTT.

The chain joins TRBV9 to TRBJ1-2; D unresolved. V was shortened by 0 bases and J by 2 bases, with 11 bases between the two germline ends. This CDR3 is built from 15 residues. Germline CDR1 SGDLS, CDR2 YYNGEE. For the CDR3, the DNA is TGTGCCAGCAGCGTAGGGGCCGACGGGAACTATGGCTACACCTTC. Protein sequence: CASSVGADGNYGYTF.

The chain links TRBV28 to TRBJ2-7, with 8 bases lining up with TRBD1. Germline CDR1 is MDHEN and CDR2 is SYDVKM. This CDR3 contains 15 residues. Unmatched junction bases numbered 11, after V lost 6 bases and J lost 4 bases. The CDR3 nucleotides read TGTGCCAGCAGCCCCGTACGGACAGGGTTATACGAGCAGTACTTC. Translating gives CASSPVRTGLYEQYF.

The CDR3 reads CSVDPGRGYETQYF. CDR3 DNA: TGCAGCGTTGATCCAGGGCGGGGATATGAGACCCAGTACTTC. The chain carries TRBV29-1 and TRBJ2-5; tentative D call: TRBD2 (6 bases). There are 14 residues in the CDR3. CDR1 SQVTM and CDR2 ANQGSEA come from the germline V gene. V lost 3 bases, J lost 5 bases, and 16 bases lay in between.

A few counts support this clone. Other DNA sequences in the sample encode the same CDR3. The gene calls are TRBV9 and TRBJ2-7; unclear D gene. Germline V gene sequence: CDR1 SGDLS, CDR2 YYNGEE. The CDR3 has 13 residues. With 0 bases removed from V and 0 bases from J, the gap between germline ends came to 4 bases. DNA for the CDR3: TGTGCCAGCAGCGTAGGCAGCTCCTACGAGCAGTACTTC. Translated, it gives CASSVGSSYEQYF.

The chain couples TRBV7-3 to TRBJ1-1; 7 nucleotides match TRBD1. Germline CDR1 is SGHTA and CDR2 is FQGTGA. The CDR3 runs to 15 residues. V lost 4 bases and J lost 3; bases outside the gene matches: 8. The CDR3, as DNA: TGTGCCAGCAGCTCAAATACAGGGGTGCACACTGAAGCTTTCTTT. This encodes CASSSNTGVHTEAFF.

The genes are TRBV7-9 and TRBJ2-1; D is undetermined. V gave up 7 bases and J gave up 9 bases, with 16 bases separating them. The CDR3 has 13 residues. Germline V gene sequence: CDR1 SEHNR, CDR2 FQNEAQ (reference sequence). CDR3: CASIPLSVGEQFF. The CDR3 DNA follows: TGTGCCAGCATCCCCCTATCCGTGGGTGAGCAGTTCTTC.

The rearrangement joins TRBV19 to TRBJ1-5; TRBD1 might be the D (5 bases). This CDR3 spans 15 amino acids. The V gene's germline CDR1 is LNHDA and CDR2 SQIVND (reference sequence). V lost 6 bases and J 5 bases, leaving 17 bases between the germline ends. The DNA for the CDR3 is TGTGCCAGTAGCTCCGAGCCAGTGGGGGATCAGCCCCAGCATTTT. Translating it yields CASSSEPVGDQPQHF.

The chain uses TRBV28 and TRBJ1-6; 7 nucleotides line up with TRBD1. Trimming took 1 base from V and 7 from J; bases not matched to a gene: 4. This CDR3 is built from 15 residues. Per germline, CDR1 MDHEN and CDR2 SYDVKM. CDR3 sequence: CASSLYDRANSPLHF. CDR3 DNA: TGTGCCAGCAGTTTATATGACAGGGCGAATTCACCCCTCCACTTT.

The table lists this clone with a count of one. The CDR3 coding sequence is TGTGCCAGCAGCCCACTAACCACCGGGGAGCTGTTTTTT. As protein: CASSPLTTGELFF. V is TRBV9 and J is TRBJ2-2; D ambiguous. The germline gives CDR1 SGDLS, CDR2 YYNGEE. V was cut by 4 bases and J by 4 bases, with 8 bases left in between. This CDR3 spans 13 amino acids.

This chain uses TRBV7-2 with TRBJ2-6; possibly TRBD2 for D (6 bases). The ends were cut back, 0 bases at V and 3 bases at J, with 12 bases in the middle. Germline V CDR1 and CDR2: SGHTA, FQGNSA. The CDR3 is 17 amino acids. The CDR3 here is CASSLATGGLGANVLTF. The CDR3 DNA follows: TGTGCCAGCAGCTTAGCAACCGGGGGACTTGGGGCCAACGTCCTGACTTTC.

J is TRBJ2-1 and V is TRBV19; D remains ambiguous. Per the germline V gene, CDR1 is LNHDA and CDR2 is SQIVND (reference sequence). The CDR3 is 13 residues long. Trimming took 1 base from V and 7 from J, leaving 8 bases between them. CDR3 in DNA: TGTGCCAGTAGTATAGCATTGGTGAATGAGCAGTTCTTC. Translation: CASSIALVNEQFF.

Only one count was recorded for this clone. The chain is built from TRBV30 and TRBJ2-1; D gene unclear. CDR1 and CDR2 from the germline V gene are GTSNPN and SVGIG (reference sequence). This CDR3 spans 12 amino acids. V was pared by 6 bases and J by 8 bases, with 14 bases between. In DNA, the CDR3 is TGTGCCTGTGCGACTGGTCTCGATGAGCAGTTCTTC. It codes for CACATGLDEQFF.

The rearrangement joins TRBV12-5 to TRBJ1-1; a weak D match, TRBD1 (5 bases). Deletions cut 6 bases from V and 5 bases from J, with 13 bases between. Germline-derived CDR1 and CDR2 are LGHNT and FRNRAP. The CDR3 contains 13 residues. CDR3 region: CASGYRGRTEAFF. In DNA, the CDR3 is TGTGCTAGTGGCTACCGGGGGAGGACTGAAGCTTTCTTT.